The rows below give T cell receptor beta chains drawn from one sample of a study of graft-versus-host responses after intestinal transplantation. The repertoire was sequenced with immunoSEQ multiplex PCR; TCRdb's copy has only in-frame clones and lacks some. The sample shows tens of thousands of clones, about 91% of them seen only once. Their antigens are not known. Specimen: unstimulated CD8+ T cells sorted from spleen or lymph node cells, collected before intestinal transplant. Receptor source: a human donor who received an intestinal transplant. The CDR3 runs from the conserved cysteine through the conserved F or W. A D gene is named only where the DNA matches it firmly. Clone size is shown for a subset of rows, as once, few, many or a class of expanded clone.

j_call v_call clone_size d_call cdr3_aa cdr3_nt
TRBJ2-3 TRBV7-2 NA TRBD2 CASSLEEGGITDTQYF TGTGCCAGCAGCTTAGAGGAGGGAGGGATCACAGATACGCAGTATTTT
TRBJ2-3 TRBV9 once TRBD2 CASSPRAVAGASSTDTQYF TGTGCCAGCAGCCCCCGAGCGGTAGCGGGGGCCTCTAGCACAGATACGCAGTATTTT
TRBJ2-1 TRBV5-6 NA TRBD1 CASSLGGTGGLGDEQFF TGTGCCAGCAGCTTGGGCGGGACAGGGGGTTTAGGGGATGAGCAGTTCTTC
TRBJ1-1 TRBV19 NA NA CASSKQGNTEAFF TGTGCCAGTAGTAAACAGGGAAACACTGAAGCTTTCTTT
TRBJ1-2 TRBV7-9 NA NA CASSWRTVNGYTF TGTGCCAGCAGCTGGCGGACAGTGAATGGCTACACCTTC
TRBJ1-2 TRBV7-9 NA NA CASSSSKGPAIDGYTF TGTGCCAGCAGCTCCTCTAAGGGGCCCGCGATTGATGGCTACACCTTC
TRBJ2-7 TRBV30 once TRBD2 CAWSPELAGGSEQYF TGTGCCTGGAGTCCGGAACTAGCGGGAGGGAGCGAGCAGTACTTC
TRBJ1-1 TRBV4-2 NA TRBD1 CASSQETGVLLLMNTEAFF TGTGCCAGCAGCCAAGAGACAGGGGTCCTATTACTTATGAACACTGAAGCTTTCTTT
TRBJ2-7 TRBV4-1 NA TRBD1 CASSPGQGLPYEQYF TGCGCCAGCAGTCCTGGACAGGGGCTTCCCTACGAGCAGTACTTC
TRBJ1-2 TRBV29-1 NA NA CSVPEGEGDNYGYTF TGCAGCGTTCCCGAAGGGGAAGGGGATAACTATGGCTACACCTTC
TRBJ2-7 TRBV30 once NA CAWSVYTTYEQYF TGTGCCTGGAGTGTATACACGACCTACGAGCAGTACTTC
TRBJ1-1 TRBV7-9 NA NA CASRHRDTMNTEAFF TGTGCCAGCAGGCACCGGGACACCATGAACACTGAAGCTTTCTTT
TRBJ2-7 TRBV29-1 NA NA CSVVVLAETYEQYF TGCAGCGTTGTCGTGCTAGCAGAAACCTACGAGCAGTACTTC
TRBJ2-1 TRBV15 NA TRBD2 CATSIRLAGGPGEQFF TGTGCCACCAGCATAAGACTAGCGGGAGGGCCGGGTGAGCAGTTCTTC
TRBJ2-5 TRBV15 NA TRBD2 CATSREAGGETQYF TGTGCCACCAGCAGAGAAGCGGGAGGGGAGACCCAGTACTTC
TRBJ2-1 TRBV27 NA NA CASSSYRSYNEQFF TGTGCCAGCAGCAGTTACAGATCCTACAATGAGCAGTTCTTC
TRBJ1-1 TRBV13 NA NA CASSLGSGGAGGTEAFF TGTGCCAGCAGCTTAGGCTCGGGGGGGGCTGGGGGCACTGAAGCTTTCTTT
TRBJ2-1 TRBV30 NA TRBD1 CAWNRGKDEQFF TGTGCCTGGAACAGGGGAAAGGATGAGCAGTTCTTC
TRBJ2-7 TRBV6-1 NA NA CASSDTGGPEEQYF TGTGCCAGCAGTGACACGGGGGGCCCTGAGGAGCAGTACTTC
TRBJ2-3 TRBV6-5 NA TRBD2 CASSSWTSGGADTQYF TGTGCCAGCAGTTCCTGGACTAGCGGGGGGGCAGATACGCAGTATTTT
TRBJ2-7 TRBV4-3 NA TRBD1 CASSPGQEDEQYF TGCGCCAGCAGCCCGGGACAGGAAGACGAGCAGTACTTC
TRBJ2-7 TRBV20-1 NA NA CSARRGYEQYF TGCAGTGCACGAAGGGGATACGAGCAGTACTTC
TRBJ2-1 TRBV5-5 NA NA CASSGLEYNEQFF TGTGCCAGCAGCGGCCTCGAATACAATGAGCAGTTCTTC
TRBJ1-2 TRBV5-6 NA NA CASSVPSGADGYTF TGTGCCAGCAGCGTGCCGAGCGGGGCGGATGGCTACACCTTC
TRBJ1-6 TRBV4-1 NA NA CASSQEQTDNSPLHF TGCGCCAGCAGCCAAGAACAGACCGACAATTCACCCCTCCACTTT
TRBJ1-5 TRBV4-1 once NA CASSQGGFQPQHF TGCGCCAGCAGCCAGGGGGGGTTTCAGCCCCAGCATTTT